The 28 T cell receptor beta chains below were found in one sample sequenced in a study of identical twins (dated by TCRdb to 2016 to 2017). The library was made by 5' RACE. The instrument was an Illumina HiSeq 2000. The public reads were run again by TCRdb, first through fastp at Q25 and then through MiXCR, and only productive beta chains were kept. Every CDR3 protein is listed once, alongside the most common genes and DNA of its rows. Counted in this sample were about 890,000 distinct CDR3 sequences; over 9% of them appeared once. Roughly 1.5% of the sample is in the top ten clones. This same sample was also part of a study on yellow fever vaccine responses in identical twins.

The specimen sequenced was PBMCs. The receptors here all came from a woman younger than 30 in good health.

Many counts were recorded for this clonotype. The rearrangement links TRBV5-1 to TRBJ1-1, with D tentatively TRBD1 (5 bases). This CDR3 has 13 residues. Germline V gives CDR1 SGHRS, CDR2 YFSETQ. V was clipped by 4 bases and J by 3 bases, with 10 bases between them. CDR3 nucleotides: TGCGCCAGCAGCCCACGGGGGGACACTGAAGCTTTCTTT. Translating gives CASSPRGDTEAFF.

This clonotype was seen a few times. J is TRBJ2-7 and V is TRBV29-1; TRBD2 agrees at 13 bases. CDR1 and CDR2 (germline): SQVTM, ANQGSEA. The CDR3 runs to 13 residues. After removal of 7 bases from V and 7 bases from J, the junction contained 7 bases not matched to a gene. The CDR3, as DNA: TGCAGCGCTGGACTAGCGGGAGTCGGGGAGCAGTACTTC. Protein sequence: CSAGLAGVGEQYF.

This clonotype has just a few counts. CDR3 in amino acids: CSVIDRGSNQPQHF. The CDR3 DNA follows: TGCAGCGTTATTGACAGGGGGAGCAATCAGCCCCAGCATTTT. The rearrangement joins TRBV29-1 to TRBJ1-5; 9 bases line up with TRBD1. Germline loops: CDR1 SQVTM, CDR2 ANQGSEA. The CDR3 covers 14 residues. J lost 1 base, V lost 5 bases, and 3 bases had no gene match.

DNA for the CDR3: TGCGCCAGCGGCAGGGATCTCAATGAGCAGTTCTTC. It specifies CASGRDLNEQFF. The chain joins TRBV5-1 to TRBJ2-1, with D perhaps matching TRBD1 (5 bases). Germline V gives CDR1 SGHRS, CDR2 YFSETQ. The ends were cut back, 7 bases at V and 6 bases at J, with 11 bases in the middle. This CDR3 is built from 12 residues.

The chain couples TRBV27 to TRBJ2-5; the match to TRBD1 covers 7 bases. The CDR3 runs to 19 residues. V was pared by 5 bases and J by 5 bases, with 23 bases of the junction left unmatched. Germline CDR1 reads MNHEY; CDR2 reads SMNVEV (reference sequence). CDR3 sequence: CASSAISPIHRGSRETQYF. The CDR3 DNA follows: TGTGCCAGCAGTGCCATATCCCCCATTCACAGGGGTTCGAGGGAGACCCAGTACTTC.

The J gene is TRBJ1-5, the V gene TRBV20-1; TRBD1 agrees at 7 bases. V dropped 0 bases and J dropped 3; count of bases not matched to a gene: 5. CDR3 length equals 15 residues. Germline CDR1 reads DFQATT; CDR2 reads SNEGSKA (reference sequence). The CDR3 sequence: CSARDPGQNNQPQHF. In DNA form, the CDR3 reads TGCAGTGCTAGAGATCCGGGACAGAACAATCAGCCCCAGCATTTT.

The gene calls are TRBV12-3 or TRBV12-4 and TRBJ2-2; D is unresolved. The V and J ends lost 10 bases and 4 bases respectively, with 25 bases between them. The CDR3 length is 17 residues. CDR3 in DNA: TGTGCCATCCAGCTTCTAGGCCTAGACGTTCCCACCGGGGAGCTGTTTTTT. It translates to CAIQLLGLDVPTGELFF.

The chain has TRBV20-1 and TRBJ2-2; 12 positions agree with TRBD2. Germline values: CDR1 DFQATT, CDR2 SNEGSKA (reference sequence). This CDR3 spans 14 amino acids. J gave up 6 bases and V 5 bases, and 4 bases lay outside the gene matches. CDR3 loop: CSAPLAGGPGELFF. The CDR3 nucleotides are TGCAGTGCTCCCCTAGCGGGAGGGCCCGGGGAGCTGTTTTTT.

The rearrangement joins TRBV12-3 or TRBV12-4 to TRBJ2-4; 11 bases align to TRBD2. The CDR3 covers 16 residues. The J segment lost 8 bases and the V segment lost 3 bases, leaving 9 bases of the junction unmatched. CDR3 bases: TGTGCCAGCAGTTTGGGTCTTAGCGGGAGGGCGGACATTCAGTACTTC. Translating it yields CASSLGLSGRADIQYF.

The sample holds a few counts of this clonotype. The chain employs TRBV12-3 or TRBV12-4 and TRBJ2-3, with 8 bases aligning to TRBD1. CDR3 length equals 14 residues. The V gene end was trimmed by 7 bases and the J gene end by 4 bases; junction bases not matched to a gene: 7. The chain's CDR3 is CASIAGGAADTQYF. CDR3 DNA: TGTGCCAGCATTGCAGGGGGCGCGGCAGATACGCAGTATTTT.

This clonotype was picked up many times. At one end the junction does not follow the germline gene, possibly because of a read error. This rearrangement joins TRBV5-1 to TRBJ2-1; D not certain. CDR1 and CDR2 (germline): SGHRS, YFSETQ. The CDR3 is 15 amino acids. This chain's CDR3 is CASSLVLSSYNEQFF. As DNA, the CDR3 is TGTGCCAGCAGTTTGGTCCTGAGCTCCTACAATGAGCAGTTCTTC.

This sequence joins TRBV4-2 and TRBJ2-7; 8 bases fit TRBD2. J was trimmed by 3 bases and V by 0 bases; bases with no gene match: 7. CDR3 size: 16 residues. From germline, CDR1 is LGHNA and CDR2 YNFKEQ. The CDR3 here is CASSQEGSGTSYEQYF. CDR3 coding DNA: TGTGCCAGCAGCCAAGAAGGTAGCGGGACAAGCTACGAGCAGTACTTC.

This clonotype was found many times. The CDR3 here is CASSPGNYEQYF. The DNA for the CDR3 is TGTGCCAGCAGCCCAGGAAACTACGAGCAGTACTTC. This sequence joins TRBV28 and TRBJ2-7; D is undetermined. The CDR3 runs to 12 residues. Trimming shortened V by 6 bases and J by 3 bases, and 9 bases separated the two germline ends. Germline V lookup: CDR1 MDHEN, CDR2 SYDVKM.

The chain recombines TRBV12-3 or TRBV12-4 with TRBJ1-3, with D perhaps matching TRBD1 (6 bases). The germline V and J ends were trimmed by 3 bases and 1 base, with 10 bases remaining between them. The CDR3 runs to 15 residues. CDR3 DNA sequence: TGTGCCAGCAGTTTTGGGGGGGCTTCTGGAAACACCATATATTTT. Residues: CASSFGGASGNTIYF.

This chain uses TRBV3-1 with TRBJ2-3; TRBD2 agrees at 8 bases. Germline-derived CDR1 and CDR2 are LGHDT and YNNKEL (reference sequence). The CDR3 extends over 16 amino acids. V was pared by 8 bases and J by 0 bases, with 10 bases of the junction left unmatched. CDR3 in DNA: TGTGCCAGCTCCAAGCAGGCTAGCGGGAGCACAGATACGCAGTATTTT. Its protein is CASSKQASGSTDTQYF.

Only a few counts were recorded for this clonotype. The CDR3 sequence is CASSDEGVSPQHF. The DNA for the CDR3 is TGTGCCAGCAGTGACGAGGGGGTATCGCCCCAGCATTTT. The chain recombines TRBV6-1 with TRBJ1-5, with a tentative D call TRBD1 (6 bases). Between the trimmed V and J ends, which lost 3 bases and 9 bases, there was a span of 12 bases. There are 13 residues in the CDR3. CDR1 and CDR2 from the germline V gene are MNHNS and SASEGT.

For the CDR3, the DNA is TGTGCCAGCAGCTTAATGGGGACTAGCGCGGGGGAGCTGTTTTTT. This codes for CASSLMGTSAGELFF. V is TRBV7-8 and J is TRBJ2-2; TRBD2 agrees at 10 bases. Trimming cost V 2 bases and J 8 bases; bases outside gene matches: 5. This CDR3 is 15 amino acids long. In germline, CDR1 is SGHVS, CDR2 FQNEAQ.

The CDR3 DNA is TGTGCCAGCAGTTTAATTCATTCTAAGACCCAGTACTTC. Protein: CASSLIHSKTQYF. The chain couples TRBV27 to TRBJ2-5; D uncertain. Germline V CDR1 and CDR2: MNHEY, SMNVEV (reference sequence). The CDR3 has 13 residues. The V end was cut by 2 bases, the J end by 6 bases, with 10 bases between.

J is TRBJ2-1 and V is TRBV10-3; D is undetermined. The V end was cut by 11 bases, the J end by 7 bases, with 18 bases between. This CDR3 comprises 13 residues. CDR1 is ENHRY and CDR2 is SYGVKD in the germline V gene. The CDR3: CASLGRSPNEQFF. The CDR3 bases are TGTGCCTCCCTTGGTCGATCACCTAATGAGCAGTTCTTC.

DNA of the CDR3: TGTGCCAGCAGTGAAGACCCGGGACTACCGAACACCGGGGAGCTGTTTTTT. It yields the protein CASSEDPGLPNTGELFF. J is TRBJ2-2 and V is TRBV2; 7 nucleotides agree with TRBD2. The CDR3 has 17 residues. J lost 0 bases, V lost 1 base, and 5 bases had no gene match. Germline lookup yields CDR1 SNHLY and CDR2 FYNNEI. The full variable domain, completed using reference TRBV2 and TRBJ2-2, is EPEVTQTPSHQVTQMGQEVILRCVPISNHLYFYWYRQILGQKVEFLVSFYNNEISEKSEIFDDQFSVERPDGSNFTLKIRSTKLEDSAMYFCASSEDPGLPNTGELFFGEGSRLTVL.

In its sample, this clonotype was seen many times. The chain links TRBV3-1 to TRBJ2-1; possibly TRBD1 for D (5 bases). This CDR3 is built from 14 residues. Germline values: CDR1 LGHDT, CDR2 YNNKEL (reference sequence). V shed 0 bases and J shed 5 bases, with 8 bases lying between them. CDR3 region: CASSQDQGDNEQFF. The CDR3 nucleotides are TGTGCCAGCAGCCAAGACCAAGGGGACAATGAGCAGTTCTTC.

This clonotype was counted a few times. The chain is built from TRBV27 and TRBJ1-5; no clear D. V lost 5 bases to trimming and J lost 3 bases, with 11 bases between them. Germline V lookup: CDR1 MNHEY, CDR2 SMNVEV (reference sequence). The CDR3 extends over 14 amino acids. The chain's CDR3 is CASSLKSDNQPQHF. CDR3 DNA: TGTGCCAGCAGTCTAAAGTCTGACAATCAGCCCCAGCATTTT.

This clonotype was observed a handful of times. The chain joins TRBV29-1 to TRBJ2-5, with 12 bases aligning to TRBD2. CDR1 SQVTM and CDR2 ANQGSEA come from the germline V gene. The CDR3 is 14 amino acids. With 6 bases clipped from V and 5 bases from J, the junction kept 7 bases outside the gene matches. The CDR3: CSVQGLAGLETQYF. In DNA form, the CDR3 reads TGCAGCGTCCAAGGACTAGCGGGATTGGAGACCCAGTACTTC.

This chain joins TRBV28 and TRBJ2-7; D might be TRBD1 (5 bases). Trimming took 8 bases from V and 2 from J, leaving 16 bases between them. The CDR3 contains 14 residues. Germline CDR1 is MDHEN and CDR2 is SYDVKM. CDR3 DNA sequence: TGTGCCAGCCGATCAGGGCCCCCTACCTACGAGCAGTACGTC. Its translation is CASRSGPPTYEQYV.

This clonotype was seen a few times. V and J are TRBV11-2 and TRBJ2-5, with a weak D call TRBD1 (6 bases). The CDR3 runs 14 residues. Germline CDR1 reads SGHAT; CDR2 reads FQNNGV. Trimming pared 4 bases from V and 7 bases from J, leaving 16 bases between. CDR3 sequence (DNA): TGTGCCAGCAGCTCCATACAGGGATTGGGGACCCAGTACTTC. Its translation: CASSSIQGLGTQYF.

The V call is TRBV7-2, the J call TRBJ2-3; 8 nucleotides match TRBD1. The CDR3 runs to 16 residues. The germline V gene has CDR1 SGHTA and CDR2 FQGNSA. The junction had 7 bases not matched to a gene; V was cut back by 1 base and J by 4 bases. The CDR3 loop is CASSLVLTGESDTQYF. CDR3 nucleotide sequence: TGTGCCAGCAGCTTAGTGTTGACAGGGGAATCAGATACGCAGTATTTT.

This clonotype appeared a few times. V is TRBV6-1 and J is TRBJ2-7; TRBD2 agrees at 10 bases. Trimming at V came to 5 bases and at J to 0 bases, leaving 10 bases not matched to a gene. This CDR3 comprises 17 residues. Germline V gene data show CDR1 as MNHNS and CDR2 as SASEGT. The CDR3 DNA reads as TGTGCCAGCAGTCAAAGCGGGAGGGCCTTTTTCTCCTACGAGCAGTACTTC. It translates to CASSQSGRAFFSYEQYF.

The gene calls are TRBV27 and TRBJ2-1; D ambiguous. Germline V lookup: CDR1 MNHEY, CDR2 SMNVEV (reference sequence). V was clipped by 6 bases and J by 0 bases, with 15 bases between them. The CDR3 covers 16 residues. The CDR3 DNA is TGTGCCAGCAGAACAGCGCTTACAAGCTCCTACAATGAGCAGTTCTTC. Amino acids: CASRTALTSSYNEQFF.